This entry features one T cell receptor beta chain sequence. Its antigen is currently not known. Base qualities were left out, and no much larger clone turns up one base away. This specimen's time point label, interpreted: baseline before first vaccination. Samples from vaccinated people were obtained from the UK trials COV001 and COV002, which included a single-blind randomized controlled phase 2/3 trial of AZD1222 (ChAdOx1 nCoV-19) in healthy adults. Trial participant PBMC samples were collected at day 0 and day 28 after the second dose for TCRbeta chain sequencing. The data belong to a study of T cell responses to AZD1222 COVID-19 vaccine (dated by TCRdb to about 2021). The study in broad terms: AZD1222 recipients with second doses at about 4 weeks or about 12 weeks were pooled, because spike-specific TCR depth and breadth did not differ between schedules. Enrollment into the trials was organized by age into subgroups of 18-55, 56-69 and 70-plus years, and those subgroups contained roughly 150, 30 and 60 TCR-sequenced participants, respectively. A total of 230 or so trial participants underwent TCR sequencing, of whom around 200 received two doses of AZD1222 and about 25 received two doses of the MenACWY control vaccine. Here is what the overall study found, with its caveats: In the small 56-69-year group, the increase in depth fell short of significance, most likely because of low power. No day 14 peak-response samples were available, so repertoires were characterized only after the peak T cell response. Participants were mostly white British, with more females than males. The authors suggested clonal diversity may have been underestimated. Conclusions about previously exposed vaccinees are limited because only five or six AZD1222 recipients were SARS-CoV-2 seropositive at baseline. Nearly half of unique spike-specific TCRs reportedly recognized epitopes outside regions mutated in the B.1.351 and B.1.1.7 variants. The whole spike protein was spanned by vaccine-associated CD4 TCRs, and dominant responses were seen in regions 160-218 and 743-854. Spike-specific TCR breadth and depth rose significantly after two AZD1222 doses compared with day 0 and with MenACWY recipients.

The CDR3 regions of human TCRbeta chains were analyzed by immunosequencing. The study's own analysis went as follows. Repertoire TCRs were checked for matches against a reference library of SARS-CoV-2-specific TCRs that had been generated using the MIRA antigen-specificity platform. Breadth meant the fraction of unique TCRs that were SARS-CoV-2-associated, whereas depth meant the fraction of total T cells that were SARS-CoV-2-associated. Using the MIRA data, each spike-specific TCR was assigned both to the spike region to which the TCR was reactive and to a CD4 or CD8 class. Log10-transformed breadth and depth values were compared by one-way ANOVA with Sidak's multiple comparisons tests. TCRdb stores this immuneACCESS table with in-frame sequences only. Part of the clones is absent; in the studies checked, under half of the shortfall reflects unresolved V genes, and no reason is known for the rest. V and J calls and clone size are given by that table; D and trimming were obtained from the DNA. The sample has about 100,000 clones on record, 80% to 90% of them singletons. The ten largest account for about 16% of the sample.

Sequences PRHDT (CDR1) and FYEKMQ (CDR2) are obtained from the germline V gene (reference sequence). V trim: 6 bases; J trim: 0 bases; unmatched bases: 8. Counted from cysteine to phenylalanine, this CDR3 has 16 amino acids. Only CDR3 DNA is held: 48 bases, read in frame from base 1. The chain was built from TRBV13 and TRBJ2-3, with 8 junctional bases fitting TRBD1. The TCR sequence derives from an adult in good health. The material sequenced was peripheral blood, taken on day 0 of AZD1222 vaccination. CDR3 loop: CASRGTTGESTDTQYF. Here is the DNA: TGTGCCAGCAGAGGGACGACAGGGGAAAGCACAGATACGCAGTATTTT.